These 3 T cell receptor beta chains were all obtained from the same sample, sequenced in a study of blood T cell repertoires in COVID-19. Sequencing used immunoSEQ multiplex PCR; TCRdb keeps in-frame clones, though not all of them. The sample shows about 400,000 clones, roughly 90% of them seen only once. Sequencing was performed on peripheral blood. The receptors were gathered from a middle-aged man with acute or convalescent COVID-19.

This rearrangement joins TRBV11-2 to TRBJ2-3; the match to TRBD1 covers 7 bases. CDR3 length equals 18 residues. Per germline, CDR1 SGHAT and CDR2 FQNNGV. V gave up 2 bases and J gave up 0 bases; unmatched junction bases: 11. The CDR3 protein is CASSLRGLVSYSTDTQYF. In DNA, the CDR3 is TGTGCCAGCAGCTTAAGGGGGCTGGTCAGCTATAGCACAGATACGCAGTATTTT.

The genes are TRBV4-2 and TRBJ2-4, with D possibly being TRBD2 (5 bases). The germline CDR1 and CDR2 sequences are LGHNA and YNFKEQ. This CDR3 spans 17 amino acids. Deletions cut 2 bases from V and 3 bases from J, with 17 bases between. CDR3: CASSQSPREGFKNIQYF. As DNA, the CDR3 is TGTGCCAGCAGCCAATCCCCCCGGGAAGGTTTCAAAAACATTCAGTACTTC.

The genes are TRBV28 and TRBJ1-6, with D possibly matching TRBD1 (5 bases). The germline V gene encodes CDR1 MDHEN and CDR2 SYDVKM. Trimming took off 4 bases at V and 7 bases at J, with 14 bases between the two ends. The CDR3 has 15 amino acids. Here the CDR3 DNA reads TGTGCCAGCAGTTCACTTAGGGGTCGAAATTCACCCCTCCACTTT. Its protein is CASSSLRGRNSPLHF.